The present TCR beta chain was sequenced within a study of CD8 T cells in Susac syndrome. 0.5 to 1 ug RNA was reverse transcribed with random hexamers. The authors amplified TCR beta CDR3 across 54 Vbeta and 13 Jbeta using immunoSEQ multiplex PCR. One entry per CDR3 protein results from TCRdb running MiXCR on the immunoSEQ multiplex PCR reads. The sample shows some 300,000 distinct CDR3 sequences, 65% to 90% of them seen only once. This CDR3 contains 13 residues. V lost 2 bases and J 3 bases, leaving 8 bases between the germline ends. Germline V gene sequence: CDR1 MDHEN, CDR2 SYDVKM. The rearrangement uses TRBV28 and TRBJ2-7; D is unclear. This clonotype originated in a human donor with multiple sclerosis. The sequenced sample was CD8+ T cells from PBMCs. CDR3 in DNA: TGTGCCAGCAGTTTAGCGGTTGACTACGAGCAGTACTTC. Amino acids: CASSLAVDYEQYF. Full variable domain (outside the CDR3, taken from reference TRBV28 and TRBJ2-7): DVKVTQSSRYLVKRTGEKVFLECVQDMDHENMFWYRQDPGLGLRLIYFSYDVKMKEKGDIPEGYSVSREKKERFSLILESASTNQTSMYLCASSLAVDYEQYFGPGTRLTVT.